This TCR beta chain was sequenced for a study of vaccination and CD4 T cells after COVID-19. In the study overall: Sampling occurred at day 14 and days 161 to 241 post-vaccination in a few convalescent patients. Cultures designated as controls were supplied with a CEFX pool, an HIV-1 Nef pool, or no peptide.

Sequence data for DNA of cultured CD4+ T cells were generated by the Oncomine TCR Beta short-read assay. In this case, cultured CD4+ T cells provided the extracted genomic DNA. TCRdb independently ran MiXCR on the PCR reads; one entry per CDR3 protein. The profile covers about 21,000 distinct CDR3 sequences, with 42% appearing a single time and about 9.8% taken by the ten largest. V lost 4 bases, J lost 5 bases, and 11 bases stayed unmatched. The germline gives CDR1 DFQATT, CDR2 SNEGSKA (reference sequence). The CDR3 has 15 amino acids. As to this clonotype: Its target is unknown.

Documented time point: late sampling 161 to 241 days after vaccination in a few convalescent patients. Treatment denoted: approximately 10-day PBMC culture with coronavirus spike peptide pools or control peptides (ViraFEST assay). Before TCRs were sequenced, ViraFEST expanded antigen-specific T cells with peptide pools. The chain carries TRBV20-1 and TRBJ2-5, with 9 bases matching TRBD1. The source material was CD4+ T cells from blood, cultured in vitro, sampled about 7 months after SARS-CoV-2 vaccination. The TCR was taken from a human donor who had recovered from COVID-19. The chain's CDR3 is CSAISYGTGMETQYF. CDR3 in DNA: TGCAGTGCTATAAGTTACGGGACAGGGATGGAGACCCAGTACTTC.